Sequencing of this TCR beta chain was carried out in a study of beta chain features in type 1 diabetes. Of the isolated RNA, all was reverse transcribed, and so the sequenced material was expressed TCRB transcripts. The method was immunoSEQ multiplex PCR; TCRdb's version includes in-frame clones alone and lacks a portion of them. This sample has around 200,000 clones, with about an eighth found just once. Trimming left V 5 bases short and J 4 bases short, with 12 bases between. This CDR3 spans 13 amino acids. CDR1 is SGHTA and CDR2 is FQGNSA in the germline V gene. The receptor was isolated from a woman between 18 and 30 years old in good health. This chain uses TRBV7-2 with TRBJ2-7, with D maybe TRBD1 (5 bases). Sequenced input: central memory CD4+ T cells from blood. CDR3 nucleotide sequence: TGTGCCAGCAGCCGCAATCCAGGGTACGAGCAGTACTTC. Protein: CASSRNPGYEQYF.